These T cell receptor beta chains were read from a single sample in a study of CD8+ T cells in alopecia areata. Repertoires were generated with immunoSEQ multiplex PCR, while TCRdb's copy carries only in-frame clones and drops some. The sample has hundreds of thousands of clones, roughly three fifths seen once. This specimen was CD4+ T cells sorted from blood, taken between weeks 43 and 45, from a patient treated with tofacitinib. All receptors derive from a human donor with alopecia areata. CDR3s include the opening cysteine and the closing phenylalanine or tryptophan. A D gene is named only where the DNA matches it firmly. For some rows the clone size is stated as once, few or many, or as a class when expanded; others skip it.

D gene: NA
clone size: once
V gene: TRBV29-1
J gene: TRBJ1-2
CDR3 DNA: TGCAGCGTTGTGGCTGGAGGAGGTGGCTACACCTTC
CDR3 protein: CSVVAGGGGYTF

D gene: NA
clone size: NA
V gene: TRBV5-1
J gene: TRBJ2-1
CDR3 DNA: TGCGCCAGCAGCTTGCGATTGGGGGCCTACAATGAGCAGTTCTTC
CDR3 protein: CASSLRLGAYNEQFF

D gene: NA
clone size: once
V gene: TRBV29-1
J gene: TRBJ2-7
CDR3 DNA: TGCAGCGTTGGACATACAGCCTACGAGCAGTACTTC
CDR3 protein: CSVGHTAYEQYF

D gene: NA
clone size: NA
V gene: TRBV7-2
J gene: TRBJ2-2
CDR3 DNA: TGTGCCAGCAGCTTTAACACCGGGGAGCTGTTTTTT
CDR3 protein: CASSFNTGELFF

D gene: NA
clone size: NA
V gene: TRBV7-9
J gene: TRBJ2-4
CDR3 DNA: TGTGCCAGCAGCCCCCGCCCATTTAGGACGACAAGATCTAACATTCAGTACTTC
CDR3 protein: CASSPRPFRTTRSNIQYF

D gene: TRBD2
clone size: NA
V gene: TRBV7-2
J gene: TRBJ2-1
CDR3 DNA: TGTGCCAGCAGCCCGAGGGGCGCGGGGGGGCGCAATGAGCAGTTCTTC
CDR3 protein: CASSPRGAGGRNEQFF

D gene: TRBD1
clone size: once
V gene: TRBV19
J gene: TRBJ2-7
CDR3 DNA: TGTGCCAGTAGTATCCGGGACAGGGCCTACGAGCAGTACTTC
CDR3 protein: CASSIRDRAYEQYF

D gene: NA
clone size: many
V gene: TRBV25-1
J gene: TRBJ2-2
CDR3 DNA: TGTGCCAGCAGTGAAGCGGGGCCCGGGGAGCTGTTTTTT
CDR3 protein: CASSEAGPGELFF

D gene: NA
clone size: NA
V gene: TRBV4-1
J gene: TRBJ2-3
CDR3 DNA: TGCGCCAGCAGCCGTCAGGTGTCTAGCAGGGGCACAGATACGCAGTATTTT
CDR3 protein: CASSRQVSSRGTDTQYF

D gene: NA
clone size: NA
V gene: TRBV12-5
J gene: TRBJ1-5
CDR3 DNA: TGTGCTAGTGGTTTGGGGCTCCCCGGGCTAATTGATCAGCCCCAGCATTTT
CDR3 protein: CASGLGLPGLIDQPQHF

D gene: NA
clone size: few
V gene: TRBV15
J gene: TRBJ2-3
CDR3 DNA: TGTGCCACCAGCAGAGATAAGGGGAGGGGGCTCGGAGATACGCAGTATTTT
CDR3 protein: CATSRDKGRGLGDTQYF

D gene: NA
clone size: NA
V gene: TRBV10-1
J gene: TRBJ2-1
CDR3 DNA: TGCGCCAGCACAGGGATGGACAATGAGCAGTTCTTC
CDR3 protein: CASTGMDNEQFF

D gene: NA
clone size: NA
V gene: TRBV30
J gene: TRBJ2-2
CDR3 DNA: TGTGCCCGCGGTAATGAGCCCGGGGAGCTGTTTTTT
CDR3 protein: CARGNEPGELFF

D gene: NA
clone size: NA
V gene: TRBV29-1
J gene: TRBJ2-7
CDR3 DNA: TGCAGCGTTCGTGACAGCCCTTGGGAGCAGTACTTC
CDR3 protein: CSVRDSPWEQYF

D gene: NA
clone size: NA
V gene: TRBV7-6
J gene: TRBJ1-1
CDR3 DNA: TGTGCCAGCAGCCAACAGTCGGGGGGCACTGAAGCTTTCTTT
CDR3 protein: CASSQQSGGTEAFF

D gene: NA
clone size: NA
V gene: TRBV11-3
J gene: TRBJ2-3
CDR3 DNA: TGTGCCAGCAGCTCGACAAGAGGCACAGATACGCAGTATTTT
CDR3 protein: CASSSTRGTDTQYF

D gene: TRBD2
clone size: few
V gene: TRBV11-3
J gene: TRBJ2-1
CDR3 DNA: TGTGCCAGCAGCTTAGACCTCGGGGGGGAATCCTACAATGAGCAGTTCTTC
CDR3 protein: CASSLDLGGESYNEQFF

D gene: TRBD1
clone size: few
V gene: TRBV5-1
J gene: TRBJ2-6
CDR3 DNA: TGCGCCAGCAGCTTGAGCCGACAGGGGGTTCCTGGGGCCAACGTCCTGACTTTC
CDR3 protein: CASSLSRQGVPGANVLTF

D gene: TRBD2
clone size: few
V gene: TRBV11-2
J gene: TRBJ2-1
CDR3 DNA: TGTGCCAGCAGCTTAAACCCGGGACTAGAGGAGTTCTTC
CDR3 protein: CASSLNPGLEEFF

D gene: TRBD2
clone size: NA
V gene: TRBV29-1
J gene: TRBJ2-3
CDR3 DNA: TGCAGCGTTGCGCGGGGGGCCAAAACAGATACGCAGTATTTT
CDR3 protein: CSVARGAKTDTQYF

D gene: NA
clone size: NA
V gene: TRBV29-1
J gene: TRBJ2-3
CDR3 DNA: TGCAGCGTTGAAGTAGCGGCGGGTACGCAGTATTTT
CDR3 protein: CSVEVAAGTQYF